Here is one T cell receptor beta chain with its context. Antigen unknown. This entry belongs to a study of cytomegalovirus exposure and HLA in healthy donors. The study, taken as a whole, reports: As confirmed in vitro, three CMV-associated chains were specific for CMV antigens. Reportedly, cytomegalovirus status was diagnosed with high sensitivity and specificity.

Vbeta (60) and Jbeta (13) primers were used in the PCR. Assay: immunoSEQ multiplex PCR; the TCRdb copy retains only in-frame clones and omits some. The top ten clones hold around 3.7% of a sample with 120,000 or so clones, around 72% of them seen once. The clonotype was recovered from a man aged 30-40 years in good health and CMV-seronegative. The sequenced material came from PBMCs.

CDR3 nucleotides: TGTGCCAGCAGCTTAGCGCAGCGGTGGAGCTCTGGAAACACCATATATTTT. It yields the protein CASSLAQRWSSGNTIYF. The V and J genes are TRBV7-7 and TRBJ1-3, with D unresolved. The CDR3 extends over 17 amino acids. Deletions cut 0 bases from V and 0 bases from J, with 12 bases between. Germline CDR1 is SSHAT and CDR2 is FNYEAQ (reference sequence).